This passage covers 5 T cell receptor beta chains from one sample sequenced in a study of radiation and T cells in renal cell carcinoma. The protocol was immunoSEQ multiplex PCR, while the TCRdb copy is restricted to in-frame clones and leaves out a portion. The sample yields 160,000 or so clones, over 80% seen once. Time point of the sample: blood 2 weeks post-SBRT. Treatment: 15 Gy SBRT to primary tumor, nephrectomy 4 weeks later. Sequenced here: blood, sampled from a patient whose treatment included radiotherapy and nephrectomy. Receptors originate from a woman in her forties or fifties with renal cell carcinoma.

The chain recombines TRBV19 with TRBJ1-2; no definite D call. This CDR3 spans 14 amino acids. Germline assignment: CDR1 LNHDA and CDR2 SQIVND (reference sequence). The V and J ends lost 3 bases and 7 bases respectively, with 15 bases between them. This CDR3 is CASSMGGYDRGYTF. The CDR3 DNA reads TGTGCCAGTAGTATGGGAGGGTACGACCGTGGCTACACCTTC.

The chain recombines TRBV6-5 with TRBJ1-1; D is perhaps TRBD1 (5 bases). Deletions cut 2 bases from V and 1 base from J, with 8 bases between. Germline CDR1 MNHEY, CDR2 SVGAGI. This CDR3 spans 14 amino acids. CDR3: CASSYEGPNTEAFF. CDR3 DNA sequence: TGTGCCAGCAGTTACGAGGGGCCGAACACTGAAGCTTTCTTT.

V is TRBV13 and J is TRBJ1-1, with 7 bases that match TRBD1. Germline V gene data show CDR1 as PRHDT and CDR2 as FYEKMQ (reference sequence). This CDR3 contains 14 residues. After removal of 5 bases from V and 2 bases from J, the junction contained 5 bases not matched to a gene. DNA for the CDR3: TGTGCCAGCAGCAGAAACAGGGGAAACACTGAAGCTTTCTTT. Its translation is CASSRNRGNTEAFF. Combining the CDR3 with reference TRBV13 and TRBJ1-1 gives the whole variable domain AAGVIQSPRHLIKEKRETATLKCYPIPRHDTVYWYQQGPGQDPQFLISFYEKMQSDKGSIPDRFSAQQFSDYHSELNMSSLELGDSALYFCASSRNRGNTEAFFGQGTRLTVV.

The chain has TRBV7-2 and TRBJ1-5; D is unclear. Trimming cost V 4 bases and J 0 bases, with 22 bases left between them. The CDR3 covers 19 residues. Germline CDR1 and CDR2: SGHTA and FQGNSA. CDR3 sequence: CASSSRLAGNIFSNQPQHF. CDR3 nucleotides: TGTGCCAGCAGCTCTCGTTTAGCTGGTAACATTTTTAGCAATCAGCCCCAGCATTTT.

This clone came up a few times. The rearrangement uses TRBV4-1 and TRBJ1-2, with D uncertain. Germline V CDR1 and CDR2: MGHRA, YSYEKL. Between the trimmed V and J ends, which lost 1 base and 0 bases, there was a span of 9 bases. The CDR3 loop spans 15 amino acids. The CDR3 loop is CASSQGTESNYGYTF. The CDR3 bases are TGCGCCAGCAGCCAAGGAACAGAGTCTAACTATGGCTACACCTTC.